The present TCR beta chain was sequenced within a study of CD8+ T cells in alopecia areata. Points from the study as a whole: Scalp and blood retained many expanded lesional clones during tofacitinib. Sequences from scalp samples also cover resident alphabeta T cells of normal skin.

This CDR3 comprises 17 residues. Germline CDR1 is SGHTA and CDR2 is FQGNSA. V was shortened by 1 base and J by 0 bases, with 13 bases between the two germline ends. About this clone: Its antigen is undetermined.

Sample treatment: oral pan-JAK inhibitor, 5-10 mg twice daily. Patients with alopecia areata provided lesional scalp punch biopsies as well as peripheral blood. Sorted populations comprised CD4+ and CD8+ T cells obtained from PBMCs. Following extraction, RNA underwent reverse transcription to cDNA, which served as the sequencing template. Produced via immunoSEQ multiplex PCR; TCRdb's table is partial and in-frame only. The sample includes fewer than 250,000 clones, around 65% of them seen just once. J is TRBJ2-1 and V is TRBV7-2; D remains unclear. This specimen was CD4+ T cells sorted from blood, taken at week 4, from a patient treated with tofacitinib. The clonotype was recovered from a human donor with alopecia areata. CDR3 sequence (DNA): TGTGCCAGCAGCTTAGTAGGGAAGCAAGGCTCCTACAATGAGCAGTTCTTC. As protein: CASSLVGKQGSYNEQFF.